Listed here are 25 T cell receptor beta chains from one sample, sequenced in a study of blood T cell repertoires in COVID-19 (dated by TCRdb to the early 2020s). The library came from the immunoSEQ multiplex PCR assay. TCRdb re-hosts the immuneACCESS table, in-frame sequences only. Its copies lack some clones; in the studies checked, an unresolved V gene accounts for under half of them, and the cause for the rest is not known. The sample has 110,000 or so clones on record, approximately 90% of them singletons. The biggest ten clones account for about 4.8% of the sample. The sequenced sample consisted of peripheral blood. The receptors stem from a woman aged 50 to 60 with acute or convalescent COVID-19.

This chain connects TRBV24-1 to TRBJ2-7; 8 nucleotides line up with TRBD2. The junction had 6 bases not matched to a gene; V was cut back by 4 bases and J by 5 bases. The CDR3 has 14 amino acids. CDR1 and CDR2 (germline): KGHDR, SFDVKD. CDR3 sequence: CATSEPGTSDEQYF. The CDR3 DNA follows: TGTGCCACCAGTGAACCCGGGACTAGTGACGAGCAGTACTTC.

V gene TRBV10-3 combines with J gene TRBJ1-1; D is undetermined. Germline-derived CDR1 and CDR2 are ENHRY and SYGVKD. Between the trimmed V and J ends, which lost 8 bases and 0 bases, there was a span of 7 bases. The CDR3 consists of 12 residues. The CDR3 loop reads CAIGEMNTEAFF. The DNA for the CDR3 is TGTGCCATCGGAGAAATGAACACTGAAGCTTTCTTT.

This chain joins TRBV7-3 and TRBJ2-3; D is perhaps TRBD1 (6 bases). Germline CDR1 and CDR2: SGHTA and FQGTGA. Trimming shortened V by 6 bases and J by 4 bases, and 11 bases separated the two germline ends. This CDR3 is 13 amino acids long. The CDR3 DNA reads as TGTGCCAGCAGTTTCGGACAGTCAGATACGCAGTATTTT. Encoded protein: CASSFGQSDTQYF.

The chain links TRBV19 to TRBJ1-2; D gene uncertain. CDR1 is LNHDA and CDR2 is SQIVND in the germline V gene (reference sequence). The CDR3 runs 11 residues. With 7 bases removed from V and 3 bases from J, the gap between germline ends came to 6 bases. The CDR3 region has the DNA TGTGCCAGTACCTCCGACTATGGCTACACCTTC. It encodes CASTSDYGYTF.

V usage is TRBV5-1 and J usage is TRBJ1-1, with D perhaps matching TRBD1 (5 bases). Germline V gene sequence: CDR1 SGHRS, CDR2 YFSETQ. The CDR3 has 15 residues. V gave up 3 bases and J gave up 2 bases, with 14 bases separating them. The CDR3 region is CASSSTPDINTEAFF. CDR3 DNA: TGCGCCAGCAGCTCCACCCCGGACATCAACACTGAAGCTTTCTTT. Based on the CDR3 plus reference TRBV5-1 and TRBJ1-1, the full variable domain is KAGVTQTPRYLIKTRGQQVTLSCSPISGHRSVSWYQQTPGQGLQFLFEYFSETQRNKGNFPGRFSGRQFSNSRSEMNVSTLELGDSALYLCASSSTPDINTEAFFGQGTRLTVV.

DNA of the CDR3: TGTGCCAGCAGTAGACAGGGGGTGGTGGCCGGGGAGCTGTTTTTT. Its protein is CASSRQGVVAGELFF. The chain joins TRBV2 to TRBJ2-2, with 9 nucleotides matching TRBD1. The CDR3 has 15 amino acids. V lost 5 bases to trimming and J lost 6 bases; unmatched junction nucleotides: 7. CDR1 and CDR2 from the germline V gene are SNHLY and FYNNEI.

The chain links TRBV12-3 or TRBV12-4 to TRBJ2-5; D not resolved. V gave up 3 bases and J gave up 3 bases, with 5 bases separating them. This CDR3 spans 12 amino acids. The CDR3 is CASSLSKETQYF. The DNA of the CDR3 is TGTGCCAGCAGTTTGTCTAAAGAGACCCAGTACTTC.

V and J are TRBV14 and TRBJ2-1; weak D call: TRBD2 (5 bases). The CDR3 runs to 16 residues. V lost 2 bases and J 8 bases, leaving 19 bases between the germline ends. The V gene's germline CDR1 is SGHDN and CDR2 FVKESK. In nucleotides, the CDR3 is TGTGCCAGCAGCCAAACCGGGAAAAGGGTTAACGATGAGCAGTTCTTC. This translates into CASSQTGKRVNDEQFF.

The chain has TRBV29-1 and TRBJ1-2; tentative D call: TRBD1 (5 bases). V lost 3 bases and J lost 6, with 5 bases in between. The CDR3 has 10 amino acids. Germline CDR1 reads SQVTM; CDR2 reads ANQGSEA. In nucleotides, the CDR3 is TGCAGCGTTGAGACAGATGGCTACACCTTC. Protein product: CSVETDGYTF.

The rearrangement joins TRBV12-3 or TRBV12-4 to TRBJ1-2; D is ambiguous. Trimming left V 6 bases short and J 0 bases short, with 8 bases between. This CDR3 is built from 13 residues. The CDR3 sequence is CASSPMANYGYTF. In DNA, the CDR3 is TGTGCCAGCAGCCCTATGGCTAACTATGGCTACACCTTC.

The chain has TRBV28 and TRBJ2-1, with TRBD2 identical over 7 bases. Germline V CDR1 and CDR2: MDHEN, SYDVKM. V shed 3 bases, J shed 8 bases, and the junction held 7 bases outside the gene matches. The CDR3 is made up of 14 amino acids. CDR3 in DNA: TGTGCCAGCAGTTTGGCCGACCGGGGGGATGAGCAGTTCTTC. Its protein is CASSLADRGDEQFF.

The chain recombines TRBV2 with TRBJ1-2; weak D call: TRBD1 (5 bases). The germline V gene encodes CDR1 SNHLY and CDR2 FYNNEI. V was clipped by 1 base and J by 1 base, with 10 bases between them. The CDR3 runs to 15 residues. The CDR3 DNA is TGTGCCAGCAGTGAAGAGCAGGGTCGTAACTATGGCTACACCTTC. It codes for CASSEEQGRNYGYTF.

V usage is TRBV28 and J usage is TRBJ1-2; the match to TRBD1 covers 10 bases. Germline CDR1 is MDHEN and CDR2 is SYDVKM. The CDR3 is 15 residues long. J lost 3 bases, V lost 3 bases, and 4 bases had no gene match. CDR3 loop: CASSLGTGVDYGYTF. The CDR3 region has the DNA TGTGCCAGCAGTTTGGGGACAGGGGTCGACTATGGCTACACCTTC.

The V gene is TRBV7-3, the J gene TRBJ1-1, with 7 bases matching TRBD1. Germline CDR1 is SGHTA and CDR2 is FQGTGA. The CDR3 is 15 amino acids. V gave up 5 bases and J gave up 1 base; unmatched junction bases: 7. Here the CDR3 DNA reads TGTGCCAGCAGCGATCCCGGGACAGAGAACACTGAAGCTTTCTTT. Translation: CASSDPGTENTEAFF.

V gene TRBV13 combines with J gene TRBJ2-2; TRBD1 matches at 8 bases. Trimming removed 3 bases from V and 3 bases from J; junction bases left unmatched: 6. The CDR3 totals 16 residues. From germline, CDR1 is PRHDT and CDR2 FYEKMQ (reference sequence). The CDR3 nucleotides read TGTGCCAGCAGCTTCCAAGGACAGGGAGACACCGGGGAGCTGTTTTTT. Amino acid sequence: CASSFQGQGDTGELFF.

This rearrangement joins TRBV5-6 to TRBJ2-1; 11 positions match TRBD2. Germline V CDR1 and CDR2: SGHDT, YYEEEE. The CDR3 sequence is 16 residues long. V trimming: 4 bases; J trimming: 3 bases; junction bases outside the gene matches: 6. The CDR3 spells CASSLTSGAHYNEQFF. The CDR3 DNA follows: TGTGCCAGCAGCCTGACTAGCGGGGCACACTACAATGAGCAGTTCTTC.

V usage is TRBV19 and J usage is TRBJ2-1; 7 nucleotides match TRBD1. Germline trimming cut 2 bases from V and 9 bases from J; bases unmatched to any gene: 10. Germline CDR1 reads LNHDA; CDR2 reads SQIVND (reference sequence). The CDR3 is 15 residues long. The CDR3 is CASSIQASRGSEQFF. In nucleotides, the CDR3 is TGTGCCAGTAGTATACAAGCTAGCAGGGGGTCTGAGCAGTTCTTC.

On this clone itself: Likely a read error: the CDR3 ends without its conserved phenylalanine or tryptophan. The DNA is left out, because the CDR3 cannot be placed on it with certainty; the CDR3 is given as TCRdb lists it. This chain uses TRBV2 with TRBJ2-3; the table's D gene call, TRBD2, was not cross checked with the DNA. The CDR3 is 12 amino acids long, termini counted. CDR1 is SNHLY, CDR2 FYNNEI, per germline. The CDR3 loop is CASTLGGTYFRV.

The V call is TRBV7-6, the J call TRBJ2-1, with D tentatively TRBD1 (6 bases). Germline V gene sequence: CDR1 SGHVS, CDR2 FNYEAQ. V was trimmed by 5 bases and J by 2 bases, leaving 13 bases between them. This CDR3 has 15 amino acids. The CDR3 reads CASSPDRKTYNEQFF. The CDR3 region has the DNA TGTGCCAGCAGCCCGGACAGAAAGACCTACAATGAGCAGTTCTTC.

This clone was seen just once. This chain joins TRBV4-1 and TRBJ1-1; D perhaps matches TRBD1 (6 bases). The CDR3 has 14 amino acids. V lost 6 bases to trimming and J lost 1 base, with 12 bases between them. Germline lookup yields CDR1 MGHRA and CDR2 YSYEKL. CDR3 residues: CASRGTLKNTEAFF. The CDR3 region has the DNA TGCGCCAGCAGAGGGACACTGAAGAACACTGAAGCTTTCTTT.

The CDR3 here is CASGPTSGGVGYNEQFF. The CDR3 bases are TGCGCCAGCGGCCCGACTAGCGGGGGGGTGGGCTACAATGAGCAGTTCTTC. This chain uses TRBV5-1 with TRBJ2-1; the match to TRBD2 covers 14 bases. V lost 7 bases and J lost 3; bases outside the gene matches: 9. CDR1 and CDR2 from the germline V gene are SGHRS and YFSETQ. The CDR3 contains 17 residues.

The chain joins TRBV5-1 to TRBJ2-7, with 9 bases identical to TRBD1. CDR1 and CDR2 from the germline V gene are SGHRS and YFSETQ. V lost 3 bases and J lost 2; bases outside the gene matches: 3. The CDR3 runs to 14 residues. The CDR3 is CASSSGTGTYEQYF. In DNA form, the CDR3 reads TGCGCCAGCAGCTCCGGGACAGGGACCTACGAGCAGTACTTC.

V usage is TRBV20-1 and J usage is TRBJ2-2; 8 bases map to TRBD2. The CDR3 is made up of 16 amino acids. The V segment lost 3 bases and the J segment 2 bases; nucleotides outside the gene matches: 8. CDR1 is DFQATT and CDR2 is SNEGSKA in the germline V gene (reference sequence). The CDR3 coding sequence is TGCAGTGCTAGTGATTTTAGCGGGACTAACACCGGGGAGCTGTTTTTT. Its translation is CSASDFSGTNTGELFF.

In its sample, this clone was seen a few times. The chain uses TRBV7-9 and TRBJ1-2, with 9 positions matching TRBD1. CDR3 size: 14 residues. Germline V gene data show CDR1 as SEHNR and CDR2 as FQNEAQ (reference sequence). V lost 5 bases and J lost 4; bases outside the gene matches: 5. The DNA for the CDR3 is TGTGCCAGCAGCCGAGGGACAGGGCCCTATGGCTACACCTTC. Amino acid sequence: CASSRGTGPYGYTF.

CDR3 sequence (DNA): TGTGCCAGCAGGCCGACAGGGGCTGCGAACACTGAAGCTTTCTTT. Translated: CASRPTGAANTEAFF. The chain recombines TRBV7-3 with TRBJ1-1; 8 bases are shared with TRBD1. CDR1 is SGHTA and CDR2 is FQGTGA in the germline V gene. J gave up 1 base and V 6 bases, and 7 bases lay outside the gene matches. This CDR3 has 15 residues.